The 24 T cell receptor beta chains in this list originate from one sample, sequenced in a study of blood T cells in healthy people across ages. PCR was performed a second time for roughly 7 to 12 cycles using a sample-barcoded 5' primer and a J-beta primer mix. TCRdb processed the 5' RACE reads anew with MiXCR; each CDR3 protein has one entry. The table has around 1,000,000 distinct CDR3 sequences, under 30% seen once. These data are also associated with another study on T cells of mothers and their children.

Sequencing used blood. The receptors stem from a girl aged 2 to 9 in good health.

The chain uses TRBV20-1 and TRBJ2-5, with D perhaps assigned TRBD1 or TRBD2 (5 bases each). The CDR3 has 13 amino acids. Trimming pared 4 bases from V and 2 bases from J, leaving 11 bases between. CDR1 is DFQATT and CDR2 is SNEGSKA in the germline V gene (reference sequence). CDR3 nucleotides: TGCAGTGCTACCGAGCGGACACAAGAGACCCAGTACTTC. It specifies CSATERTQETQYF.

The V and J genes are TRBV10-3 and TRBJ2-3; D is unclear. Germline-derived CDR1 and CDR2 are ENHRY and SYGVKD. The CDR3 extends over 13 amino acids. V shed 2 bases and J shed 2 bases, with 5 bases lying between them. The CDR3 DNA is TGTGCCATCAGTGAGGGGAACACAGATACGCAGTATTTT. Encoded protein: CAISEGNTDTQYF.

This clonotype has just a few counts. The chain uses TRBV12-3 or TRBV12-4 and TRBJ2-6; TRBD1 is a possible D gene (6 bases). The CDR3 sequence is 15 residues long. V was trimmed by 5 bases and J by 2 bases, leaving 10 bases between them. The CDR3 DNA follows: TGTGCCAGCAGTGTACAGGGCGCTGGGGCCAACGTCCTGACTTTC. Translation gives CASSVQGAGANVLTF.

There are a few counts of this clonotype. The chain links TRBV5-1 to TRBJ1-3, with D unclear. The CDR3 length is 18 residues. Trimming left V 0 bases short and J 1 base short, with 17 bases between. CDR1 is SGHRS, CDR2 YFSETQ, per germline. The CDR3: CASSLDGSSPFSGNTIYF. In nucleotides, the CDR3 is TGCGCCAGCAGCTTGGATGGTTCTTCTCCCTTTTCTGGAAACACCATATATTTT.

The chain recombines TRBV7-9 with TRBJ2-1; D is possibly TRBD2 (6 bases). Germline-derived CDR1 and CDR2 are SEHNR and FQNEAQ (reference sequence). There are 13 residues in the CDR3. The ends were cut back, 1 base at V and 11 bases at J, with 12 bases in the middle. CDR3 nucleotide sequence: TGTGCCAGCAGCTTAGACCCGCGGGGTCAGCAGTTCTTC. Translation gives CASSLDPRGQQFF.

V gene TRBV29-1 combines with J gene TRBJ2-5; D tentatively fits TRBD1 or TRBD2 (6 bases each). Germline V gene data show CDR1 as SQVTM and CDR2 as ANQGSEA. CDR3 size: 14 residues. V dropped 5 bases and J dropped 4 bases, with 17 bases sitting between them. CDR3 region: CSVRAGGLRETQYF. In DNA, the CDR3 is TGCAGCGTTCGAGCTGGGGGGCTTCGAGAGACCCAGTACTTC.

The chain has TRBV12-3 or TRBV12-4 and TRBJ2-4; D is ambiguous. The CDR3 is made up of 12 amino acids. V was cut by 4 bases and J by 10 bases, with 11 bases left in between. This CDR3 is CASSYAGVIQYF. The CDR3, as DNA: TGTGCCAGCAGTTACGCTGGAGTGATTCAGTACTTC.

This chain joins TRBV12-3 or TRBV12-4 and TRBJ2-2; D is unresolved. V dropped 7 bases and J dropped 5 bases, with 5 bases sitting between them. The CDR3 sequence is 11 residues long. CDR3: CASTLTGELFF. In nucleotides, the CDR3 is TGTGCCAGCACCTTAACCGGGGAGCTGTTTTTT.

The V and J genes are TRBV3-1 and TRBJ2-1, with 10 bases that match TRBD2. The assigned J gene may be wrong: the sequence end matches TRBJ2-7 better. The CDR3 spans 16 residues. CDR1 LGHDT and CDR2 YNNKEL come from the germline V gene (reference sequence). The CDR3 DNA follows: TGTGCCAGCAGCCAAGAACCCGGACTAGCGGCCTACGAGCAGTACTTC. Translating gives CASSQEPGLAAYEQYF.

V usage is TRBV24-1 and J usage is TRBJ2-1; the match to TRBD2 covers 7 bases. This CDR3 contains 15 residues. The V and J ends lost 2 bases and 6 bases, in that order; junction bases with no gene match: 6. CDR1 and CDR2 from the germline V gene are KGHDR and SFDVKD. In DNA, the CDR3 is TGTGCCACCAGTGATTCGGGGACGGGGGGCAATGAGCAGTTCTTC. It codes for CATSDSGTGGNEQFF.

The chain employs TRBV3-1 and TRBJ2-1; 10 nucleotides agree with TRBD2. The CDR3 spans 14 residues. Germline lookup yields CDR1 LGHDT and CDR2 YNNKEL (reference sequence). Trimming removed 8 bases from V and 5 bases from J; junction bases left unmatched: 6. In DNA, the CDR3 is TGTGCCAGCGCAGCGGGGGGGCCAAACAATGAGCAGTTCTTC. Protein: CASAAGGPNNEQFF.

This clonotype has a count of ten or more. The rearrangement joins TRBV7-9 to TRBJ2-5; D possibly corresponds to TRBD1 (6 bases). The assigned J gene may be wrong: the sequence end matches TRBJ2-7 better. There are 14 residues in the CDR3. The germline V gene encodes CDR1 SEHNR and CDR2 FQNEAQ (reference sequence). CDR3 amino acids: CASSSRTEGYEQYF. The DNA for the CDR3 is TGTGCCAGCAGCTCCCGGACAGAGGGCTACGAGCAGTACTTC.

The chain joins TRBV7-3 to TRBJ1-1; tentatively, D is TRBD1 (6 bases). The germline V and J ends were trimmed by 2 bases and 4 bases, with 14 bases remaining between them. The CDR3 runs 15 residues. Per germline, CDR1 SGHTA and CDR2 FQGTGA. In DNA form, the CDR3 reads TGTGCCAGCAGCTTACTGAGGGTGGGGGCCACTGAAGCTTTCTTT. It encodes CASSLLRVGATEAFF. Based on the CDR3 plus reference TRBV7-3 and TRBJ1-1, the full variable domain is GAGVSQTPSNKVTEKGKYVELRCDPISGHTALYWYRQSLGQGPEFLIYFQGTGAADDSGLPNDRFFAVRPEGSVSTLKIQRTERGDSAVYLCASSLLRVGATEAFFGQGTRLTVV.

This clonotype was counted a few times. This chain uses TRBV24-1 with TRBJ2-1; D may be TRBD1 (5 bases). The V gene lost 5 bases and the J gene lost 10 bases, with 14 bases spanning the gap. Germline values: CDR1 KGHDR, CDR2 SFDVKD. This CDR3 has 13 residues. The CDR3 region is CATSVRRSGEQFF. In DNA form, the CDR3 reads TGTGCCACCAGTGTCCGCAGGTCAGGGGAGCAGTTCTTC.

About this clonotype: The junction departs from the called germline gene at one end, perhaps through a read error. The chain carries TRBV28 and TRBJ2-7; 9 nucleotides line up with TRBD2. CDR1 is MDHEN and CDR2 is SYDVKM in the germline V gene. The CDR3 is 11 amino acids. Written as DNA, the CDR3 is TGCCGTTCGACTAGCGGCTACGAGCAGTACTTC. This gives the protein CRSTSGYEQYF.

This clonotype was seen only a few times. The chain combines TRBV27 with TRBJ2-1; maybe TRBD2 (5 bases). The V gene's germline CDR1 is MNHEY and CDR2 SMNVEV (reference sequence). The CDR3 runs 13 residues. Trimming shortened V by 5 bases and J by 5 bases, and 10 bases separated the two germline ends. The CDR3 spells CASSKLGDNEQFF. Written as DNA, the CDR3 is TGTGCCAGCAGTAAACTAGGAGACAATGAGCAGTTCTTC.

There are a few counts of this clonotype. The rearrangement links TRBV20-1 to TRBJ2-3; 10 bases line up with TRBD2. The CDR3 sequence is 17 residues long. Germline CDR1 and CDR2: DFQATT and SNEGSKA (reference sequence). After removal of 3 bases from V and 0 bases from J, the junction contained 9 bases not matched to a gene. The CDR3 DNA sequence: TGCAGTGCTAGGGACCTGGCTAGCGGGGGAAGCACAGATACGCAGTATTTT. Encoded protein: CSARDLASGGSTDTQYF.

This clonotype was seen more than once but under ten times. This chain uses TRBV20-1 with TRBJ2-4, with TRBD1 identical over 7 bases. Per the germline V gene, CDR1 is DFQATT and CDR2 is SNEGSKA (reference sequence). J lost 3 bases, V lost 1 base, and 9 bases had no gene match. CDR3 size: 16 residues. CDR3 residues: CSARVPGTEVKNIQYF. CDR3 coding DNA: TGCAGTGCTAGAGTCCCCGGGACAGAAGTCAAAAACATTCAGTACTTC.

The CDR3 protein is CAISTIGTGGETQYF. CDR3 sequence (DNA): TGTGCCATCAGTACTATCGGGACAGGAGGAGAGACCCAGTACTTC. The chain carries TRBV10-3 and TRBJ2-5, with TRBD1 identical over 8 bases. Trimming at V came to 5 bases and at J to 4 bases, leaving 9 bases not matched to a gene. Germline V gives CDR1 ENHRY, CDR2 SYGVKD. The CDR3 is made up of 15 amino acids.

The chain recombines TRBV7-9 with TRBJ2-5; no definite D call. The last part of the DNA fits TRBJ2-7 better; the J call may be wrong. From germline, CDR1 is SEHNR and CDR2 FQNEAQ (reference sequence). The CDR3 contains 14 residues. CDR3 sequence (DNA): TGTGCCAGCAGTTCAACCACAGCCTCCTACGAGCAGTACTTC. Its translation is CASSSTTASYEQYF.

This rearrangement joins TRBV10-3 to TRBJ2-1, with 10 bases fitting TRBD2. Germline CDR1 reads ENHRY; CDR2 reads SYGVKD. This CDR3 region has 16 residues. Germline trimming cut 4 bases from V and 8 bases from J; bases unmatched to any gene: 11. Here the CDR3 reads CAISGAPSGGRDEQFF. The CDR3 DNA reads TGTGCCATCAGTGGGGCCCCTAGCGGGGGAAGGGATGAGCAGTTCTTC.

V and J are TRBV20-1 and TRBJ2-1; 7 bases agree with TRBD1. Germline CDR1 DFQATT, CDR2 SNEGSKA (reference sequence). The CDR3 covers 13 residues. Trimming at V came to 2 bases and at J to 9 bases, leaving 7 bases not matched to a gene. CDR3 residues: CSARQGVGGEQFF. CDR3 nucleotides: TGCAGTGCTAGACAGGGGGTGGGTGGTGAGCAGTTCTTC.

The chain links TRBV12-3 or TRBV12-4 to TRBJ2-5; possibly TRBD1 or TRBD2 for D (7 bases each). Trimming pared 6 bases from V and 2 bases from J, leaving 19 bases between. The CDR3 runs 16 residues. The CDR3 region has the DNA TGTGCCAGCAGCCAGGGGGGGGGTGCAGCGCAAGAGACCCAGTACTTC. This encodes CASSQGGGAAQETQYF.

V is TRBV12-3 or TRBV12-4 and J is TRBJ1-1, with D possibly being TRBD1 (5 bases). V lost 8 bases, J lost 0 bases, and 10 bases lay in between. The CDR3 spans 13 residues. The CDR3 spells CASRGEVNTEAFF. The CDR3 DNA sequence: TGTGCCAGCCGGGGGGAGGTGAACACTGAAGCTTTCTTT.